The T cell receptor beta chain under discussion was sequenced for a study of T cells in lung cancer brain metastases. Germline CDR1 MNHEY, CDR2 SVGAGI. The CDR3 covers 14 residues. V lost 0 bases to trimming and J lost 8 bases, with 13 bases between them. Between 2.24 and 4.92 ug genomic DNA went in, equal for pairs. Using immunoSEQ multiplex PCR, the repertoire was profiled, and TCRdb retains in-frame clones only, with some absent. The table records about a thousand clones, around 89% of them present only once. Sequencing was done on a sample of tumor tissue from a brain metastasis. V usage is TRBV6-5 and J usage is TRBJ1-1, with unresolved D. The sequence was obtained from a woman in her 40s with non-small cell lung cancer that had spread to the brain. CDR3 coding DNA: TGTGCCAGCAGTTACTCGACGGTATGGTGGGAAGCTTTCTTT. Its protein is CASSYSTVWWEAFF.